A single sample gave rise to the 20 T cell receptor beta chains below, sequenced in a study of blood T cell repertoires in COVID-19. Sequenced by immunoSEQ multiplex PCR; TCRdb stores in-frame clones only, minus some. The table has approximately 390,000 clones, roughly 90% seen once; the top ten hold approximately 2%. Source material: PBMCs or T cells enriched from blood (not recorded which). These receptors came from a woman between 40 and 50 years old with acute COVID-19.

The rearrangement uses TRBV9 and TRBJ1-2; no reliable D call. The V gene lost 6 bases and the J gene lost 3 bases, with 9 bases spanning the gap. The germline V gene has CDR1 SGDLS and CDR2 YYNGEE. The CDR3 extends over 12 amino acids. DNA of the CDR3: TGTGCCAGCAATTTGCCGGACTATGGCTACACCTTC. Its protein is CASNLPDYGYTF. The full variable domain, rest sourced from reference TRBV9 and TRBJ1-2, is DSGVTQTPKHLITATGQRVTLRCSPRSGDLSVYWYQQSLDQGLQFLIQYYNGEERAKGNILERFSAQQFPDLHSELNLSSLELGDSALYFCASNLPDYGYTFGSGTRLTVV.

As DNA, the CDR3 is TGCGCCAGCAGCTTGGCTAGCGGGGGGACAAATGAGCAGTTCTTC. It is translated as CASSLASGGTNEQFF. The V gene is TRBV5-1, the J gene TRBJ2-1; 11 bases align to TRBD2. After removal of 0 bases from V and 7 bases from J, the junction contained 3 bases not matched to a gene. This CDR3 has 15 amino acids. Germline CDR1 SGHRS, CDR2 YFSETQ. The full variable domain, with the rest looked up from reference TRBV5-1 and TRBJ2-1, is KAGVTQTPRYLIKTRGQQVTLSCSPISGHRSVSWYQQTPGQGLQFLFEYFSETQRNKGNFPGRFSGRQFSNSRSEMNVSTLELGDSALYLCASSLASGGTNEQFFGPGTRLTVL.

The chain employs TRBV18 and TRBJ1-2; no reliable D call. The V gene lost 2 bases and the J gene lost 7 bases, with 5 bases spanning the gap. Germline V lookup: CDR1 KGHSH, CDR2 LQKENI. This CDR3 comprises 11 residues. In DNA form, the CDR3 reads TGTGCCAGCTCACCAGGCACTGGCTACACCTTC. Its translation is CASSPGTGYTF.

The chain has TRBV5-1 and TRBJ1-1; TRBD1 matches 11 bases. Germline CDR1 SGHRS, CDR2 YFSETQ. V dropped 3 bases and J dropped 4; count of bases not matched to a gene: 5. The CDR3 spans 15 residues. The CDR3 coding sequence is TGCGCCAGCAGCTCCACCGGGACAGGGGGCACTGAAGCTTTCTTT. Protein sequence: CASSSTGTGGTEAFF.

The V and J genes are TRBV19 and TRBJ1-1, with 11 bases that match TRBD1. The V gene's germline CDR1 is LNHDA and CDR2 SQIVND (reference sequence). V trimming: 5 bases; J trimming: 3 bases; junction bases outside the gene matches: 5. The CDR3 has 15 amino acids. Here the CDR3 reads CASSPRDRGDTEAFF. CDR3 nucleotide sequence: TGTGCCAGTAGTCCAAGGGACAGGGGGGACACTGAAGCTTTCTTT.

The CDR3 sequence is CASSPGGQQYGYTF. The CDR3 DNA sequence: TGTGCCAGCAGCCCAGGGGGACAGCAGTATGGCTACACCTTC. The gene calls are TRBV27 and TRBJ1-2; 7 nucleotides match TRBD1. Germline V lookup: CDR1 MNHEY, CDR2 SMNVEV (reference sequence). Losses at the gene ends were 6 bases for V and 5 bases for J; bases not matched to a gene: 9. The CDR3 consists of 14 residues.

V and J are TRBV5-1 and TRBJ2-7; D may be TRBD1 (7 bases). Trimming shortened V by 2 bases and J by 4 bases, and 13 bases separated the two germline ends. Germline-derived CDR1 and CDR2 are SGHRS and YFSETQ. CDR3 length: 14 amino acids. The CDR3 here is CASSLGGGPYEQYF. The CDR3 bases are TGCGCCAGCAGCTTAGGAGGGGGCCCATACGAGCAGTACTTC.

The chain employs TRBV19 and TRBJ2-3; D unresolved. V gave up 5 bases and J gave up 0 bases, with 12 bases separating them. The CDR3 sequence is 15 residues long. The germline gives CDR1 LNHDA, CDR2 SQIVND (reference sequence). CDR3 in amino acids: CASSGPLLSTDTQYF. CDR3 bases: TGTGCCAGTAGTGGGCCACTGCTTAGCACAGATACGCAGTATTTT. The whole variable domain, filled in from reference TRBV19 and TRBJ2-3, reads DGGITQSPKYLFRKEGQNVTLSCEQNLNHDAMYWYRQDPGQGLRLIYYSQIVNDFQKGDIAEGYSVSREKKESFPLTVTSAQKNPTAFYLCASSGPLLSTDTQYFGPGTRLTVL.

This clone showed up just once. J is TRBJ1-2 and V is TRBV7-9, with D maybe TRBD1 (5 bases). Germline-derived CDR1 and CDR2 are SEHNR and FQNEAQ (reference sequence). This CDR3 spans 13 amino acids. The V end was cut by 4 bases, the J end by 4 bases, with 10 bases between. The CDR3, as DNA: TGTGCCAGCAGCTCCCAGGGCCCCTATGGCTACACCTTC. It codes for CASSSQGPYGYTF.

The chain links TRBV2 to TRBJ2-5; TRBD2 matches 15 bases. This CDR3 is 16 amino acids long. The germline gives CDR1 SNHLY, CDR2 FYNNEI. The V gene end was trimmed by 8 bases and the J gene end by 2 bases; junction bases not matched to a gene: 6. In nucleotides, the CDR3 is TGTGCCAGCTCCCCGGGACTAGCGGGGGGACAAGAGACCCAGTACTTC. This translates into CASSPGLAGGQETQYF.

This chain connects TRBV5-4 to TRBJ2-3; 12 nucleotides agree with TRBD2. V was pared by 6 bases and J by 4 bases, with 6 bases of the junction left unmatched. The germline CDR1 and CDR2 sequences are SGHNT and YYREEE (reference sequence). The CDR3 has 15 amino acids. In DNA, the CDR3 is TGTGCCAGCACGCTAGCGGGGGGGCCGCCAGATACGCAGTATTTT. It encodes CASTLAGGPPDTQYF.

V and J are TRBV7-8 and TRBJ2-1, with 12 bases lining up with TRBD2. Looked up from germline, CDR1 is SGHVS and CDR2 is FQNEAQ. The ends lost 1 base at V and 15 bases at J; junction bases unmatched: 19. The CDR3 is 18 amino acids. The CDR3 here is CASSLDERMTSGGRPTFF. CDR3 DNA: TGTGCCAGCAGCTTAGATGAAAGAATGACTAGCGGGGGCCGCCCCACGTTCTTC.

This chain links TRBV29-1 with TRBJ2-7, with TRBD1 as a possible D gene (5 bases). Germline V lookup: CDR1 SQVTM, CDR2 ANQGSEA. Trimming took 0 bases from V and 2 from J, leaving 17 bases between them. CDR3 length: 16 amino acids. This CDR3 is CSVEDLWGPTPYEQYF. For the CDR3, the DNA is TGCAGCGTTGAAGATCTATGGGGCCCAACCCCCTACGAGCAGTACTTC.

The J gene is TRBJ2-7, the V gene TRBV3-1 (or the pseudogene TRBV3-2); 7 bases line up with TRBD2. Unmatched junction bases numbered 4, after V lost 5 bases and J lost 0 bases. Germline V gives CDR1 LGHDT, CDR2 YNNKEL (reference sequence). This CDR3 comprises 14 residues. The CDR3 here is CASSEGLNSYEQYF. The CDR3, as DNA: TGTGCCAGCAGCGAGGGACTAAACTCCTACGAGCAGTACTTC.

V is TRBV5-6 and J is TRBJ2-2; no reliable D call. V shed 1 base and J shed 4 bases, with 14 bases lying between them. From germline, CDR1 is SGHDT and CDR2 YYEEEE. CDR3 length: 16 amino acids. In nucleotides, the CDR3 is TGTGCCAGCAGCTTGTTGATGGGCTCGATCACCGGGGAGCTGTTTTTT. This gives the protein CASSLLMGSITGELFF.

Comment on this clone: The junction differs from germline at one of its ends, possibly a read error. The chain is built from TRBV5-6 and TRBJ2-5; TRBD1 matches 9 bases. Germline values: CDR1 SGHDT, CDR2 YYEEEE. CDR3 length equals 14 residues. CDR3 in amino acids: CASRLGQGGETQYF. The DNA for the CDR3 is TGTGCCAGCAGATTGGGACAGGGCGGAGAGACCCAGTACTTC.

The rearrangement joins TRBV19 to TRBJ2-1, with 10 bases that match TRBD2. Germline V gene data show CDR1 as LNHDA and CDR2 as SQIVND (reference sequence). V dropped 6 bases and J dropped 5; count of bases not matched to a gene: 7. CDR3 size: 15 residues. The CDR3 spells CASRQLAGINNEQFF. CDR3 nucleotide sequence: TGTGCCAGTAGACAACTAGCGGGGATAAACAATGAGCAGTTCTTC.

This chain uses TRBV18 with TRBJ2-5; D possibly corresponds to TRBD1 (7 bases). CDR1 is KGHSH and CDR2 is LQKENI in the germline V gene. Trimming removed 4 bases from V and 2 bases from J, with 14 bases in between. The CDR3 is made up of 15 amino acids. The chain's CDR3 is CASSRGTAYQETQYF. The CDR3 DNA is TGTGCCAGCTCACGCGGGACAGCCTATCAAGAGACCCAGTACTTC.

This chain joins TRBV19 and TRBJ1-5; a possible D gene is TRBD1 (5 bases). With 7 bases removed from V and 5 bases from J, the gap between germline ends came to 12 bases. Germline V CDR1 and CDR2: LNHDA, SQIVND (reference sequence). CDR3 size: 13 residues. The CDR3 sequence is CASNRQSHQPQHF. CDR3 in DNA: TGTGCCAGTAATCGACAGTCACATCAGCCCCAGCATTTT.

The V and J genes are TRBV2 and TRBJ1-1; 11 nucleotides line up with TRBD1. Unmatched junction bases numbered 13, after V lost 6 bases and J lost 4 bases. The CDR3 runs 17 residues. Germline V CDR1 and CDR2: SNHLY, FYNNEI. CDR3 sequence (DNA): TGTGCCAGCAGGGACAGGGGGCGAGTTCTATGGGGCACTGAAGCTTTCTTT. Protein product: CASRDRGRVLWGTEAFF.